This T cell receptor (beta chain) was identified in a study of T cell responses to AZD1222 COVID-19 vaccine. For the study at large: Pooled together were second doses at about 4 or about 12 weeks. Findings of the study overall: Repertoire collection took place solely once the T cell response had peaked. Females outnumbered males among donors, who were mostly white British; clonal diversity was possibly underestimated. Spike was spanned by vaccine-associated CD4 TCRs, which were dominant at 160-218 and 743-854.

Produced via immunoSEQ multiplex PCR; TCRdb's table is partial and in-frame only. Here the sample spans just under 85,000 clones, roughly 86% being singletons. Trimming left V 0 bases short and J 3 bases short, with 11 bases between. This CDR3 region has 15 residues. CDR1 is LGHDT and CDR2 is YNNKEL in the germline V gene (reference sequence). Comment on this clone: Its antigen is unknown.

This chain connects TRBV3-1 (or the pseudogene TRBV3-2) to TRBJ1-1; unclear D gene. Here the sequenced sample was peripheral blood, taken on day 0 of AZD1222 vaccination. The TCR comes from an adult in good health. CDR3 loop: CASSQDWGEDTEAFF. DNA for the CDR3: TGTGCCAGCAGCCAAGATTGGGGAGAGGACACTGAAGCTTTCTTT.